This T cell receptor beta chain was sequenced for a study of OX40 agonist ivuxolimab in advanced cancers. The data were produced by immunoSEQ multiplex PCR, yet TCRdb's version contains in-frame clones alone and is incomplete. The sample lists fewer than 80,000 clones; approximately 88% were seen once. Trimming took off 0 bases at V and 4 bases at J, with 8 bases between the two ends. The germline V gene has CDR1 SGHRS and CDR2 YFSETQ. The CDR3 totals 14 residues. The sample in question was CD4+ or CD8+ T cells sorted from blood, obtained in a trial of the OX40 agonist ivuxolimab. This receptor was obtained from an adult with an advanced solid tumor such as melanoma, head and neck, liver or kidney cancer. The V gene is TRBV5-1, the J gene TRBJ1-5; D unclear. The CDR3 nucleotides read TGCGCCAGCAGCTTGGGGGCAGATAATCAGCCCCAGCATTTT. Its translation is CASSLGADNQPQHF.